The clone carrying this T cell receptor (beta chain) was detected many times. This specimen comes from a study of HIV-infected patients and healthy controls. Each CDR3 protein gets one entry after TCRdb re-called the 5' RACE reads with MiXCR. In the table there are almost 65,000 distinct CDR3 sequences, 15% to 20% of which are singletons. Source material: CD4+ T cells from blood. The TCR comes from a human donor in good health.

CDR3 sequence: CSVERAGKAFF. The CDR3, as DNA: TGCAGCGTTGAGAGGGCGGGTAAAGCTTTCTTT. This chain links TRBV29-1 with TRBJ1-1; D is unresolved. The germline V and J ends were trimmed by 3 bases and 9 bases, with 11 bases remaining between them. This CDR3 comprises 11 residues. CDR1 is SQVTM and CDR2 is ANQGSEA in the germline V gene.